The 14 T cell receptor beta chains reported below all come from one sample, sequenced in a study of beta chain features in type 1 diabetes. Study-level results: TCRB CDR3s from Type 1 diabetes patients were moderately but significantly shorter in all four CD4+ subsets.

Expressed TCRB transcripts got sequenced, as all isolated RNA was reverse transcribed. Assay: immunoSEQ multiplex PCR; the TCRdb copy retains only in-frame clones and omits some. The sample holds 310,000 or so clones; about 15% are singletons and the top ten take less than 0.02%. Antigen specificity for these receptors is unknown. Specimen: naive CD4+ T cells from blood. Source of these receptors: a man aged 18 to 29 with type 1 diabetes.

The chain is built from TRBV2 and TRBJ2-5; 11 bases map to TRBD1. Germline CDR1 is SNHLY and CDR2 is FYNNEI. The CDR3 consists of 16 residues. V shed 7 bases, J shed 5 bases, and the junction held 12 bases outside the gene matches. The CDR3 loop is CASIRSGTGGWETQYF. The DNA for the CDR3 is TGTGCCAGCATCAGGTCTGGGACAGGGGGTTGGGAGACCCAGTACTTC.

In this sample, this clone turned up a few times. The rearrangement uses TRBV5-6 and TRBJ2-4; D possibly corresponds to TRBD2 (6 bases). From germline, CDR1 is SGHDT and CDR2 YYEEEE. Trimming removed 4 bases at V and 7 bases at J, with 15 bases between. This CDR3 has 14 residues. Here the CDR3 reads CASSPGLLGNIQYF. For the CDR3, the DNA is TGTGCCAGCAGCCCAGGACTACTCGGCAACATTCAGTACTTC.

This clone showed up just a few times. The chain joins TRBV28 to TRBJ1-2; maybe TRBD1 (6 bases). This CDR3 is built from 15 residues. CDR1 and CDR2 from the germline V gene are MDHEN and SYDVKM. Trimming stripped 4 bases from V and 4 bases from J, with 16 bases between. The CDR3 is CASSSPTGMTYGYTF. In DNA, the CDR3 is TGTGCCAGCAGTTCCCCTACAGGGATGACCTATGGCTACACCTTC.

This clone has more than one count but fewer than ten. The chain has TRBV2 and TRBJ1-5, with D perhaps TRBD1 (6 bases). V lost 4 bases and J 7 bases, leaving 8 bases between the germline ends. The CDR3 extends over 12 amino acids. Germline CDR1 SNHLY, CDR2 FYNNEI. For the CDR3, the DNA is TGTGCCAGCAGTGTAAGGGGGCAGCCCCAGCATTTT. Encoded protein: CASSVRGQPQHF.

V and J are TRBV7-9 and TRBJ1-5, with D possibly being TRBD1 (6 bases). Germline V CDR1 and CDR2: SEHNR, FQNEAQ (reference sequence). The ends were cut back, 4 bases at V and 1 base at J, with 8 bases in the middle. CDR3 size: 14 residues. CDR3 amino acids: CASSSTGSNQPQHF. The CDR3 DNA is TGTGCCAGCAGCTCAACAGGGAGCAATCAGCCCCAGCATTTT.

This clone was observed a handful of times. J is TRBJ2-7 and V is TRBV9; 9 nucleotides line up with TRBD2. The CDR3 spans 16 residues. Germline V gene sequence: CDR1 SGDLS, CDR2 YYNGEE. Trimming at V came to 3 bases and at J to 4 bases, leaving 11 bases not matched to a gene. Written as DNA, the CDR3 is TGTGCCAGCAGCGCACGAGGCGCGGGGGGGTCTTACGAGCAGTACTTC. Amino acids: CASSARGAGGSYEQYF. Using reference TRBV9 and TRBJ2-7 for the parts outside the CDR3, the full variable domain is DSGVTQTPKHLITATGQRVTLRCSPRSGDLSVYWYQQSLDQGLQFLIQYYNGEERAKGNILERFSAQQFPDLHSELNLSSLELGDSALYFCASSARGAGGSYEQYFGPGTRLTVT.

This clone was found a few times. This chain connects TRBV19 to TRBJ1-5, with TRBD1 identical over 11 bases. The CDR3 sequence is 15 residues long. The ends lost 6 bases at V and 6 bases at J; junction bases unmatched: 7. Germline V gene lookup returns CDR1 LNHDA and CDR2 SQIVND (reference sequence). CDR3 coding DNA: TGTGCCAGTAGCCCTTGGACAGGGGGCACTCAGCCCCAGCATTTT. Protein sequence: CASSPWTGGTQPQHF.

The chain links TRBV10-3 to TRBJ2-7; maybe TRBD1 (6 bases). CDR1 ENHRY and CDR2 SYGVKD come from the germline V gene. The CDR3 loop spans 14 amino acids. Between the trimmed V and J ends, which lost 6 bases and 2 bases, there was a span of 14 bases. The CDR3 region has the DNA TGTGCCATCAGGAGGACGGACAGCACCTACGAGCAGTACTTC. It is translated as CAIRRTDSTYEQYF.

The chain carries TRBV25-1 and TRBJ2-2, with D perhaps TRBD1 (6 bases). V lost 4 bases to trimming and J lost 2 bases, with 17 bases between them. The germline CDR1 and CDR2 sequences are MGHDK and SYGVNS. CDR3 size: 17 residues. For the CDR3, the DNA is TGTGCCAGCAGTGGGGCGTTGGACAGAGCAAACACCGGGGAGCTGTTTTTT. It encodes CASSGALDRANTGELFF.

J is TRBJ2-7 and V is TRBV6-5; D is unresolved. The CDR3 extends over 16 amino acids. Trimming took 0 bases from V and 2 from J, leaving 14 bases between them. Germline CDR1 is MNHEY and CDR2 is SVGAGI. CDR3 in DNA: TGTGCCAGCAGTTACTCGCTATGGTCCGAAACCTACGAGCAGTACTTC. This encodes CASSYSLWSETYEQYF.

V is TRBV4-1 and J is TRBJ2-1; 11 bases line up with TRBD2. Germline-derived CDR1 and CDR2 are MGHRA and YSYEKL. The CDR3 consists of 17 residues. Trimming at V came to 2 bases and at J to 7 bases, leaving 10 bases not matched to a gene. The CDR3, as DNA: TGCGCCAGCAGCCAAAAATGGGGACTAGCGGATTTGAATGAGCAGTTCTTC. Translated, it gives CASSQKWGLADLNEQFF.

V usage is TRBV30 and J usage is TRBJ1-1, with 8 bases lining up with TRBD1. The CDR3 runs 13 residues. V gave up 3 bases and J gave up 3 bases; unmatched junction bases: 3. The germline V gene has CDR1 GTSNPN and CDR2 SVGIG (reference sequence). CDR3 sequence (DNA): TGTGCCTGGAGGACAGGGGAGGACACTGAAGCTTTCTTT. Protein product: CAWRTGEDTEAFF.

The CDR3 is CASSDYSSDTQYF. In nucleotides, the CDR3 is TGTGCCAGCAGTGACTACAGTTCAGATACGCAGTATTTT. The V and J genes are TRBV2 and TRBJ2-3, with D unclear. Germline V gives CDR1 SNHLY, CDR2 FYNNEI. The germline V and J ends were trimmed by 3 bases and 4 bases, with 8 bases remaining between them. The CDR3 loop spans 13 amino acids. Full variable domain (missing parts from reference TRBV2 and TRBJ2-3): EPEVTQTPSHQVTQMGQEVILRCVPISNHLYFYWYRQILGQKVEFLVSFYNNEISEKSEIFDDQFSVERPDGSNFTLKIRSTKLEDSAMYFCASSDYSSDTQYFGPGTRLTVL.

The chain recombines TRBV28 with TRBJ2-7; D is perhaps TRBD1 (5 bases). V was shortened by 5 bases and J by 2 bases, with 7 bases between the two germline ends. There are 12 residues in the CDR3. Germline lookup yields CDR1 MDHEN and CDR2 SYDVKM. CDR3 in amino acids: CASSDSAYEQYF. The CDR3 DNA is TGTGCCAGCAGTGACAGTGCCTACGAGCAGTACTTC.